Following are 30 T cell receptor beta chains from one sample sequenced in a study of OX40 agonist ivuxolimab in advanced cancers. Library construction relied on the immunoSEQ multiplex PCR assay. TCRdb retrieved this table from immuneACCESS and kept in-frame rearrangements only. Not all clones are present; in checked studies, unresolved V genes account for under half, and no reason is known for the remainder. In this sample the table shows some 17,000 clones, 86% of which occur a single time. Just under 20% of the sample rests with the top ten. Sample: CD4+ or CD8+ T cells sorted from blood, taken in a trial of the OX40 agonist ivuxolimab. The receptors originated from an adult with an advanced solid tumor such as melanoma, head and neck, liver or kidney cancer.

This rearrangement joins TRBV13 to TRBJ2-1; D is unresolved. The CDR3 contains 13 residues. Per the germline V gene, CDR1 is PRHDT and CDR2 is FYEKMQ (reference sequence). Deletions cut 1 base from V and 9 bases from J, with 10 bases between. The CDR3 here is CASSLVSATEQFF. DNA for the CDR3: TGTGCCAGCAGCTTAGTTTCGGCGACTGAGCAGTTCTTC.

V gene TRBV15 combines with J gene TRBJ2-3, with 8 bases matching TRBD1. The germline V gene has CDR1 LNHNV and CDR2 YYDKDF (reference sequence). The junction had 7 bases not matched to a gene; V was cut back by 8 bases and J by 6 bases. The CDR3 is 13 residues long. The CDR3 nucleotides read TGTGCCACCCTGGGACAGGAGGCTGATACGCAGTATTTT. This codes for CATLGQEADTQYF.

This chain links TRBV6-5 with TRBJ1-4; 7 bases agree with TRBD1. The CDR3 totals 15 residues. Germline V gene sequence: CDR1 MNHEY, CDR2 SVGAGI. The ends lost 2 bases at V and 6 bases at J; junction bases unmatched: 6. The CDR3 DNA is TGTGCCAGCAGTTACGGGGGACAGATGGATGAAAAACTGTTTTTT. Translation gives CASSYGGQMDEKLFF.

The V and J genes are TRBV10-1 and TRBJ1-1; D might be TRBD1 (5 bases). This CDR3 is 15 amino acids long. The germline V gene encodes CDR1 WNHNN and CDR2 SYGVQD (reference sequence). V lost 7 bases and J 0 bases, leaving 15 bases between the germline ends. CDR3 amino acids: CASKGMGGVNTEAFF. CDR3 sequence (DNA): TGCGCCAGCAAAGGGATGGGGGGTGTGAACACTGAAGCTTTCTTT.

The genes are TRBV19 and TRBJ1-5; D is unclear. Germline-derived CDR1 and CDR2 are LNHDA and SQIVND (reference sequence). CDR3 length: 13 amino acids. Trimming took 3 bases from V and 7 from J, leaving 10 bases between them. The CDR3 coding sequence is TGTGCCAGTAGTATGGTCGCCCGGCAGCCCCAGCATTTT. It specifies CASSMVARQPQHF.

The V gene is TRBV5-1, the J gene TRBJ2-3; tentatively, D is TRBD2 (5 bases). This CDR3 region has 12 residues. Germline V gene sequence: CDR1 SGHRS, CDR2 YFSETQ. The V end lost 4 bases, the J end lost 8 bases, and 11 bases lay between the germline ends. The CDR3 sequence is CASSTRVGTQYF. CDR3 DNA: TGCGCCAGCAGCACTAGGGTGGGTACGCAGTATTTT.

This CDR3 reads CASSLLGTAHSPLHF. The DNA for the CDR3 is TGTGCCAGCAGTTTACTTGGGACAGCTCATTCACCCCTCCACTTT. The rearrangement uses TRBV28 and TRBJ1-6, with 7 bases fitting TRBD1. Germline loops: CDR1 MDHEN, CDR2 SYDVKM. Trimming cost V 2 bases and J 8 bases; bases outside gene matches: 6. This CDR3 comprises 15 residues.

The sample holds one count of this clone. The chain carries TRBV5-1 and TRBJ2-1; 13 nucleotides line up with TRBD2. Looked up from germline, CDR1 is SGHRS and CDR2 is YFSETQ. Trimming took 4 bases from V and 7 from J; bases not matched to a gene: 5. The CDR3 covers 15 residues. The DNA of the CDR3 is TGCGCCAGCAGCGGGGGACTAGCGGGGAATAATGAGCAGTTCTTC. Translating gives CASSGGLAGNNEQFF.

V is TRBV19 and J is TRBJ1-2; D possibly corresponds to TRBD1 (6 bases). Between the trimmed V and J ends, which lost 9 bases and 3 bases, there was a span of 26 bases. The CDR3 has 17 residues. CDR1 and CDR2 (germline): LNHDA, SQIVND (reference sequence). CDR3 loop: CASRGGRGSPGDYGYTF. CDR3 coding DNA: TGTGCCAGCAGAGGAGGCAGGGGATCGCCTGGGGACTATGGCTACACCTTC.

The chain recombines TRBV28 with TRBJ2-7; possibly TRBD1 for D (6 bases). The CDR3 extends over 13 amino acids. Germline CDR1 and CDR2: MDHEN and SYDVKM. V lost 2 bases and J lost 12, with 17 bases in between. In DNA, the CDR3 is TGTGCCAGCAGTTTACGGGACATTAACTTAGCGTACTTC. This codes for CASSLRDINLAYF.

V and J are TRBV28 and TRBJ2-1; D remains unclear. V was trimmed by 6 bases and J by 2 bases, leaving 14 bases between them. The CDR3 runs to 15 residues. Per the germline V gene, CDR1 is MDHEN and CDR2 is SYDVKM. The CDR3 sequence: CASRAIVSPYNEQFF. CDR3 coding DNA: TGTGCCAGCAGAGCTATAGTATCCCCCTACAATGAGCAGTTCTTC. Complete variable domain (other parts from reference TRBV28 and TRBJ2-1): DVKVTQSSRYLVKRTGEKVFLECVQDMDHENMFWYRQDPGLGLRLIYFSYDVKMKEKGDIPEGYSVSREKKERFSLILESASTNQTSMYLCASRAIVSPYNEQFFGPGTRLTVL.

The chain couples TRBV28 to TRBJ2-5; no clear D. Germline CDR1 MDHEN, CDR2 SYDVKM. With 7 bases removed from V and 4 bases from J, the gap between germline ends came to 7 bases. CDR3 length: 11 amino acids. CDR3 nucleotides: TGTGCCAGCACCACCTTAGAGACCCAGTACTTC. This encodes CASTTLETQYF.

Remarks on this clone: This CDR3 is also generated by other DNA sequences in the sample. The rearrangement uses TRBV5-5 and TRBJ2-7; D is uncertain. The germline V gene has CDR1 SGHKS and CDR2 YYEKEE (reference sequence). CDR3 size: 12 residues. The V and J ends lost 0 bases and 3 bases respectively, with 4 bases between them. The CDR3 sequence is CASSLGGYEQYF. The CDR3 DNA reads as TGTGCCAGCAGCTTGGGGGGCTACGAGCAGTACTTC.

DNA for the CDR3: TGTGCCAGCAGTCCTGGGACAGGGGGACAAGAGACCCAGTACTTC. Its protein is CASSPGTGGQETQYF. This sequence joins TRBV6-5 and TRBJ2-5, with 11 bases that match TRBD1. The CDR3 length is 15 residues. With 5 bases clipped from V and 2 bases from J, the junction kept 4 bases outside the gene matches. Germline V gene lookup returns CDR1 MNHEY and CDR2 SVGAGI.

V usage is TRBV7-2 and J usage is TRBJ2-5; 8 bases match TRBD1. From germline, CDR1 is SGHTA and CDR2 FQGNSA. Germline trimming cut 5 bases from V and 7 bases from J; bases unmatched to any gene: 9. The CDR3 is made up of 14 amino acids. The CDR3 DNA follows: TGTGCCAGCAGCGAGTACGCAGGGGGCGGGACCCAGTACTTC. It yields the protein CASSEYAGGGTQYF.

As DNA, the CDR3 is TGCGCCAGCAGCTTGGGACTAGCGGTCTACAATGAGCAGTTCTTC. This translates into CASSLGLAVYNEQFF. The genes are TRBV5-1 and TRBJ2-1; 9 positions agree with TRBD2. The CDR3 runs 15 residues. Losses at the gene ends were 0 bases for V and 3 bases for J; bases not matched to a gene: 1. Germline values: CDR1 SGHRS, CDR2 YFSETQ.

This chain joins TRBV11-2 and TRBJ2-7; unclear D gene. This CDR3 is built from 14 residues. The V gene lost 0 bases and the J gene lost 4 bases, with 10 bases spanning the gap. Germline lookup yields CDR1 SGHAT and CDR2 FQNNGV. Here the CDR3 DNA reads TGTGCCAGCAGCTTAGATCTTCGGAATTACGAGCAGTACTTC. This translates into CASSLDLRNYEQYF.

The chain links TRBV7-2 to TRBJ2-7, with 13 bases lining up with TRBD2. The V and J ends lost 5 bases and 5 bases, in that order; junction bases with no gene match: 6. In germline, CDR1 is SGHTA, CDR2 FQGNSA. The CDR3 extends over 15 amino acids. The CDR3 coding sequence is TGTGCCAGCAGCCTACGGACTAGCGGGAGCAACGAGCAGTACTTC. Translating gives CASSLRTSGSNEQYF. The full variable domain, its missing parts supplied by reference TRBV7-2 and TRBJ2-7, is GAGVSQSPSNKVTEKGKDVELRCDPISGHTALYWYRQSLGQGLEFLIYFQGNSAPDKSGLPSDRFSAERTGGSVSTLTIQRTQQEDSAVYLCASSLRTSGSNEQYFGPGTRLTVT.

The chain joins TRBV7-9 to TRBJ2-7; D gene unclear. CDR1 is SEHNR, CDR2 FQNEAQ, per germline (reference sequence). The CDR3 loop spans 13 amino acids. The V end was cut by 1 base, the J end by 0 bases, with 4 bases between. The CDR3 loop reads CASSLEVSYEQYF. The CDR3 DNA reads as TGTGCCAGCAGCTTAGAAGTCTCCTACGAGCAGTACTTC.

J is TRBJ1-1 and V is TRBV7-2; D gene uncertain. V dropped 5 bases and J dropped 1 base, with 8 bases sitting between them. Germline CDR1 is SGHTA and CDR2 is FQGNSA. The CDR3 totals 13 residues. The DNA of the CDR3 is TGTGCCAGCAGCCGGGCGGGGAACACTGAAGCTTTCTTT. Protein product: CASSRAGNTEAFF.

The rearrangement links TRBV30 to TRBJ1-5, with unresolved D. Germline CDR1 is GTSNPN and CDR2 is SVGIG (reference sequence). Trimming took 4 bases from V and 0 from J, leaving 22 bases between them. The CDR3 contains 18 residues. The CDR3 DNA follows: TGTGCCTGGACCGCCGGACGCCTTGGACTGAATAGCAATCAGCCCCAGCATTTT. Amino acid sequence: CAWTAGRLGLNSNQPQHF.

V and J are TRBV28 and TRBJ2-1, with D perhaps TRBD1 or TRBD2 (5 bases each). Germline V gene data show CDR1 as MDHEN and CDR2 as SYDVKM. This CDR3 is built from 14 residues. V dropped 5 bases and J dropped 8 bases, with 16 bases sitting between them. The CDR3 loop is CASSRGGGVDEQFF. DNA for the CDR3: TGTGCCAGCAGTCGGGGCGGAGGCGTTGATGAGCAGTTCTTC.

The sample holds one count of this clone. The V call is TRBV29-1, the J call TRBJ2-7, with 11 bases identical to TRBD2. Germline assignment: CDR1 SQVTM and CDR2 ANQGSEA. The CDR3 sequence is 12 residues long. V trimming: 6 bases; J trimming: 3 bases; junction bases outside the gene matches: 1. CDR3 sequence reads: CSVTSGNYEQYF. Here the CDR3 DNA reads TGCAGCGTGACTAGCGGGAACTACGAGCAGTACTTC.

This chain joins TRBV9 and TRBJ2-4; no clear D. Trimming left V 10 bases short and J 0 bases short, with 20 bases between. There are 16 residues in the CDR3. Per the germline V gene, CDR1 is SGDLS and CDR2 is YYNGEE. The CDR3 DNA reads TGTGCCGGAAAAGTCCACGGGTGGAAAGCCAAAAACATTCAGTACTTC. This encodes CAGKVHGWKAKNIQYF. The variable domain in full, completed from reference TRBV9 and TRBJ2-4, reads DSGVTQTPKHLITATGQRVTLRCSPRSGDLSVYWYQQSLDQGLQFLIQYYNGEERAKGNILERFSAQQFPDLHSELNLSSLELGDSALYFCAGKVHGWKAKNIQYFGAGTRLSVL.

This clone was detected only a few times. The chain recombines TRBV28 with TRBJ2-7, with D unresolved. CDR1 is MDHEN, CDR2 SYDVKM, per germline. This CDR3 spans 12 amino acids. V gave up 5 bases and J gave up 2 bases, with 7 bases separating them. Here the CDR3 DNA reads TGTGCCAGCAGTGCACAGACCTACGAGCAGTACTTC. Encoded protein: CASSAQTYEQYF.

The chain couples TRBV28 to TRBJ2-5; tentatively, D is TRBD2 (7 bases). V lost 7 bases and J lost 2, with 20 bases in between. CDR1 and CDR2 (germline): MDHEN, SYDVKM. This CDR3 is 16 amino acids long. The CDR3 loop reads CASNEGGQLGQETQYF. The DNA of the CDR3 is TGTGCCAGCAACGAGGGGGGGCAGTTGGGTCAAGAGACCCAGTACTTC.

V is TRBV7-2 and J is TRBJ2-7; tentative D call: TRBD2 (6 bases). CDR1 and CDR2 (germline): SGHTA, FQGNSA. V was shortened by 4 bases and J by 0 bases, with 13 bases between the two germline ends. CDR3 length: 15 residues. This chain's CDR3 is CASSSLPGSSYEQYF. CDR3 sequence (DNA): TGTGCCAGCAGCTCTCTCCCCGGGAGCTCCTACGAGCAGTACTTC.

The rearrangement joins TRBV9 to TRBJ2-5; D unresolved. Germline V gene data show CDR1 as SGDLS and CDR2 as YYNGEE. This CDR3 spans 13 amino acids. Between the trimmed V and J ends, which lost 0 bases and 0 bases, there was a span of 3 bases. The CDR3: CASSVADQETQYF. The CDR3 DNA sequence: TGTGCCAGCAGCGTAGCTGACCAAGAGACCCAGTACTTC.

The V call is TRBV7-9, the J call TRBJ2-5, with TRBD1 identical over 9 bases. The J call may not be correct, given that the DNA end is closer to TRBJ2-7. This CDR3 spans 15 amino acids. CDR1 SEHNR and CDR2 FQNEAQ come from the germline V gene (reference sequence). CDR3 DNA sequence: TGTGCCAGCAGCCACCGGGACAGGGACCCCTACGAGCAGTACTTC. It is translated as CASSHRDRDPYEQYF.

CDR3 sequence reads: CASSLAVQGPGANVLTF. CDR3 coding DNA: TGTGCCAGCAGCTTAGCGGTCCAAGGGCCTGGGGCCAACGTCCTGACTTTC. The chain has TRBV7-2 and TRBJ2-6, with no clear D. CDR3 length: 17 residues. V was clipped by 0 bases and J by 2 bases, with 11 bases between them. CDR1 and CDR2 (germline): SGHTA, FQGNSA.